This TCR beta chain was sequenced during a study of blood T cell repertoires in COVID-19 (dated by TCRdb to between 2020 and 2021). Broadly, across the study: Samples from collaborators originated in the United States, Italy and Spain and spanned both the acute and convalescent phases of COVID-19. The material from the prospective study consisted of cDNA or gDNA derived from T cells, B-cell-depleted T cells, or PBMCs. Subjects who had been exposed to COVID-19, were actively infected with it, or had recovered from it provided the deeply sampled blood TCRbeta repertoires that made up the dataset. A freely available public database, intended as a resource for researchers studying the immune response to SARS-CoV-2, is where the repertoires were released. Samples came from the ongoing ImmuneRACE study (first 160 participants) plus 1,254 subjects from 6 global collaborators. The sample metadata nearly always contained a de-identified subject ID, COVID-19 status, age in years and sex. Where HLA class I and class II types were available, the types were taken from metadata supplied by the sample provider, not from assay-based typing.

Worth noting for this clone: Which antigen it targets is not known. Nothing much larger sits one base from this clone, and base qualities are not available.

Participants in the prospective study were enrolled through a virtual design, were aged roughly 18 to 95 years, and lived in approximately 24 United States geographic areas. Cohort assignment in the prospective study relied on participant-reported clinical history from a screening survey and a study questionnaire. Recovered participants in ImmuneRACE Cohort 3 were defined as having two consecutive negative NP/OP PCR tests, clearance from a healthcare professional, or resolution of symptoms. In the prospective study, whole blood, serum and a nasopharyngeal or oropharyngeal swab were collected from each participant by mobile phlebotomists. Additional blood draws and questionnaires over an approximately 2-month period could optionally be provided by prospective study participants. Prospective study blood samples were shipped either frozen or at room temperature before DNA extraction. CDR3 length: 15 amino acids, cysteine to phenylalanine. This entry keeps only the CDR3 DNA: 45 bases, framed from base 1. V ends up 8 bases short and J 4 bases short, with an unmatched junction base count of 12. CDR1 and CDR2, per the germline V gene, are MDHEN and SYDVKM.

Results and caveats for the whole study, not just this receptor: How much clinical and demographic metadata was included differed by source and by participant, and the metadata was provided uncurated.

TCRbeta CDR3 regions were amplified from genomic DNA by means of the immunoSEQ Assay, a bias-controlled multiplex PCR. In the authors' own workflow: Nucleated cell counts per sample were estimated from amplification of reference gene primers within the assay. To quantify the absolute abundance of each unique TCRbeta CDR3 rearrangement, sequence reads were collapsed and filtered. Productive Simpson clonality was computed per sample as the square root of Simpson's diversity index over productive rearrangements. In TCRdb, the immuneACCESS table is reduced to in-frame sequences with V and J assigned. These tables do not hold every clone; where another copy was compared, an unresolved V gene accounts for under half, and the others remain unexplained. V, J and clone size reflect that table, while D and trimming were determined from the DNA. The sample has under 350,000 clones on record, around 92% of them singletons. The leading ten clones occupy less than 2% of the sample.

The sequence links TRBV28 to TRBJ2-7, and 9 bases in between align with TRBD2. Sequenced input: PBMCs or T cells enriched from blood (not recorded which). This TCR was sampled from a woman aged 60-75 years who had recovered from COVID-19. CDR3 region: CASEGSGSFEYEQYF. In nucleotides, the sequence is TGTGCCAGCGAGGGTAGCGGGAGTTTTGAATACGAGCAGTACTTC.